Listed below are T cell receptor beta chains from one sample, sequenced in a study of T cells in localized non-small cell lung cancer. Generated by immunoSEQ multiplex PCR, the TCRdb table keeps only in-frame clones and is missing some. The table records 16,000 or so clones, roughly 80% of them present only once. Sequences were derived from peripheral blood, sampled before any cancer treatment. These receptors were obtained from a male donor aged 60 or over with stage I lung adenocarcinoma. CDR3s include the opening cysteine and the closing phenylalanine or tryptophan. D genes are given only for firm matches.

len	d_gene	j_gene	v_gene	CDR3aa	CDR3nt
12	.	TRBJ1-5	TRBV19	CASSITDQPQHF	TGTGCCAGTAGTATAACGGATCAGCCCCAGCATTTT
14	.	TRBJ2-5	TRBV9	CASSLGSGGETQYF	TGTGCCAGCAGCCTAGGTTCGGGCGGAGAGACCCAGTACTTC
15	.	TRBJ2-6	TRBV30	CAWSVGVLGANVLTF	TGTGCCTGGAGTGTAGGAGTACTTGGGGCCAACGTCCTGACTTTC
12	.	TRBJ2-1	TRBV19	CASSIGGLEQFF	TGTGCCAGTAGTATAGGGGGCCTGGAGCAGTTCTTC
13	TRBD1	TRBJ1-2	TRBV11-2	CASSLTGESGYTF	TGTGCCAGCAGCCTTACAGGGGAGAGTGGCTACACCTTC
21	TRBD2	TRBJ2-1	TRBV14	CASSQDPLGLAGALGLNEQFF	TGTGCCAGCAGCCAAGATCCCTTGGGACTAGCGGGAGCGTTAGGGCTCAATGAGCAGTTCTTC
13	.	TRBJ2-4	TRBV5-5	CASSGDGSNIQYF	TGTGCCAGCAGCGGGGACGGTTCCAACATTCAGTACTTC
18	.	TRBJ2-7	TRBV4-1	CASSPFPIQAGRTYEQYF	TGCGCCAGCAGCCCTTTCCCTATACAGGCAGGTCGGACCTACGAGCAGTACTTC
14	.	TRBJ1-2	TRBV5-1	CASSLSTANYGYTF	TGCGCCAGCAGCTTGAGCACGGCTAACTATGGCTACACCTTC
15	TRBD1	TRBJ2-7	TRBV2	CASSEAQGANYEQYF	TGTGCCAGCAGTGAAGCGCAGGGGGCGAACTACGAGCAGTACTTC
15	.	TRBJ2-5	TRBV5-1	CASSFGEGAGETQYF	TGCGCCAGCAGCTTTGGAGAGGGGGCGGGGGAGACCCAGTACTTC
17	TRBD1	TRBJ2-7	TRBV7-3	CASSLAPRGTGAYEQYF	TGTGCCAGCAGCTTAGCACCTAGGGGTACAGGGGCCTACGAGCAGTACTTC
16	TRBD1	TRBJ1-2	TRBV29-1	CSVERGQGPFNYGYTF	TGCAGCGTTGAACGGGGACAGGGGCCATTTAACTATGGCTACACCTTC
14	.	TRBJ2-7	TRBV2	CASSGYQVSYEQYF	TGTGCCAGCAGTGGGTACCAGGTTTCCTACGAGCAGTACTTC
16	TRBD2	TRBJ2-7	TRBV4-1	CASSPQLAGGNYEQYF	TGCGCCAGCAGCCCACAGTTAGCGGGGGGTAACTACGAGCAGTACTTC
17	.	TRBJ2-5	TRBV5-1	CASSLSQPQRGQETQYF	TGCGCCAGCAGCTTGAGTCAGCCACAAAGGGGACAAGAGACCCAGTACTTC
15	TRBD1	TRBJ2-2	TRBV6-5	CASRSRGRNTGELFF	TGTGCCAGCAGATCCAGGGGGCGCAACACCGGGGAGCTGTTTTTT
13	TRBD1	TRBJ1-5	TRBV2	CASRGQGNQPQHF	TGTGCCAGCAGGGGACAGGGCAATCAGCCCCAGCATTTT